These T cell receptor beta chains were read from a single sample in a study of control samples from healthy donors and cancer patients. Sequenced by immunoSEQ multiplex PCR; TCRdb stores in-frame clones only, minus some. Here the sample spans fewer than 200,000 clones, roughly 95% being singletons. Sequencing was carried out using blood. Receptor source: a woman in her 30s in good health. Both conserved end residues are part of each CDR3. The D gene is left open where the match is weak. The size entry is marked missing in some rows and otherwise reads once, few, many or a size class.

>TRBD2|TRBJ2-7|TRBV29-1|-
TGCGGCGTTAGACTAGCGGCATTATACGAGCAGTACTTC
CGVRLAALYEQYF
>-|TRBJ1-6|TRBV2|-
TGTGCCAGCAGTGAGCATCAGGCAGGGATGTATTCACCCCTCCACTTT
CASSEHQAGMYSPLHF
>-|TRBJ2-6|TRBV30|-
TGTGCCTGGAGTGCTGGGATCGCTGGGGCCAACGTCCTGACTTTC
CAWSAGIAGANVLTF
>TRBD1|TRBJ1-1|TRBV6-5|few
TGTGCCAGCAGTTACGGGACAGGGTCCACTGAAGCTTTCTTT
CASSYGTGSTEAFF
>-|TRBJ1-2|TRBV7-9|-
TGTGCCAGCAGCCCCGGGGGGGACATCTATGGCTACACCTTC
CASSPGGDIYGYTF
>-|TRBJ2-1|TRBV14|-
TGTGCCAGCAGCCCAGAAATGGGGTTTGCTTCCTACAATGAGCAGTTCTTC
CASSPEMGFASYNEQFF
>-|TRBJ2-7|TRBV28|-
TGTGCCAGCAGTATGGACGGAAACGAGCAGTACTTC
CASSMDGNEQYF
>TRBD2|TRBJ2-1|TRBV19|-
TGTGCCAGTAGTATGGGAAGCGGGGCGGCCTACAATGAGCAGTTCTTC
CASSMGSGAAYNEQFF
>-|TRBJ2-1|TRBV5-1|-
TGCGCCAGCAGCTTGGTTCCTAGCAATGAGCAGTTCTTC
CASSLVPSNEQFF
>-|TRBJ1-1|TRBV7-7|-
TGTGCTAGCAGCTTACCCCGGGTGGTGGCGGCGGGGACTGAAGCTTTCTTT
CASSLPRVVAAGTEAFF
>TRBD1|TRBJ2-3|TRBV19|few
TGTGCCAGTACTCGGGACAGGGGGCGAACAGATACGCAGTATTTT
CASTRDRGRTDTQYF
>-|TRBJ1-2|TRBV11-2|once
TGTGCCAGCAGCTACCCTAGGGATCCTGGCTACACCTTC
CASSYPRDPGYTF
>-|TRBJ2-3|TRBV30|-
TGTGCCTGGGGGGTGCCAGGTCCGCAGTATTTT
CAWGVPGPQYF
>TRBD1|TRBJ1-3|TRBV24-1|-
TGTGCCACCAGTGATTACGCCCCAGTGGGACAGGGTGTTTCTGGAAACACCATATATTTT
CATSDYAPVGQGVSGNTIYF
>TRBD2|TRBJ2-2|TRBV5-1|-
TGCGCCAGCAGCTCTGTTGGGGGGGCCGGGGAGCTGTTTTTT
CASSSVGGAGELFF
>-|TRBJ2-6|TRBV6-5|-
TGTGCCAGCAGTTACTCGGGCAGCTCTGGGGCCAACGTCCTGACTTTC
CASSYSGSSGANVLTF
>-|TRBJ2-7|TRBV5-1|-
TGCGCCAGCAGCCCTGGACTTCTCTACGAGCAGTACTTC
CASSPGLLYEQYF
>-|TRBJ1-3|TRBV2|-
TGTGCCAGCAAGGGGGGCCGAAGAAACACCATATATTTT
CASKGGRRNTIYF
>-|TRBJ1-1|TRBV7-2|-
TGTGCCAGCAGCCGCCTAAACACTGAAGCTTTCTTT
CASSRLNTEAFF
>-|TRBJ2-7|TRBV28|-
TGTGCCAGCAGTTTATGGGAAAGCAGGAGCTCCTACGAGCAGTACTTC
CASSLWESRSSYEQYF
>-|TRBJ1-1|TRBV18|-
TGTGCCAGCTCCCCGAACACAGGGAGCCGTACTGAAGCTTTCTTT
CASSPNTGSRTEAFF
>-|TRBJ2-7|TRBV5-6|-
TGTGCCAGCAGCTTTCGTTGGGTCGAGCAGTACTTC
CASSFRWVEQYF
>TRBD2|TRBJ2-1|TRBV6-4|once
TGTGCCAGCAGTGTATTAGCGGGGGGTCCCTACAATGAGCAGTTCTTC
CASSVLAGGPYNEQFF
>-|TRBJ2-1|TRBV24-1|-
TGTGCCACCAGTGGAATTTTCTCGGAGACCGCTGAGCAGTTCTTC
CATSGIFSETAEQFF
>-|TRBJ2-1|TRBV25-1|once
TGTGCCAGCAGGAAAGGACTGCACAATGAGCAGTTCTTC
CASRKGLHNEQFF
>-|TRBJ2-7|TRBV27|-
TGTGCCAGCAGTTCAATTGGGTCCTACGAGCAGTACTTC
CASSSIGSYEQYF
>-|TRBJ2-2|TRBV7-2|-
TGTGCCAGCAGTTTGGACCCTAGGGGGAGCACCGGGGAGCTGTTTTTT
CASSLDPRGSTGELFF
>-|TRBJ2-3|TRBV30|-
TGTGCCTGGACTAAACAGGGTCCAGATACGCAGTATTTT
CAWTKQGPDTQYF
>TRBD1|TRBJ1-2|TRBV5-8|-
TGTGCCAGCAGCCGGCGGGACAGGGCTAACTATGGCTACACCTTC
CASSRRDRANYGYTF
>-|TRBJ1-1|TRBV19|-
TGTGCCAGTAGTATTCAGGGAAAAACTGAAGCTTTCTTT
CASSIQGKTEAFF
>TRBD1|TRBJ2-2|TRBV10-3|-
TGTGCCATCAGTGAGAGCCGCCTACAGGGGGCGCAGGGTCGCACCGGGGAGCTGTTTTTT
CAISESRLQGAQGRTGELFF
>-|TRBJ1-5|TRBV19|-
TGTGCCAGTAGTCCAGGGTTTCAGCCCCAGCATTTT
CASSPGFQPQHF
>-|TRBJ1-1|TRBV28|-
TGTGCTCAGGTGGGCACTGAAGCTTTCTTT
CAQVGTEAFF
>TRBD1|TRBJ1-5|TRBV24-1|-
TGTGCCACCAGTGGGCCGACAGGGATCGAGCCCCAGCATTTT
CATSGPTGIEPQHF
>-|TRBJ2-7|TRBV6-6|-
TGTGCCAGCAGCCCGTGGAACGAGCAGTACTTC
CASSPWNEQYF
>-|TRBJ2-1|TRBV11-2|-
TGTGCCAGCAGCTATGTCGGCATGGGGAACAATGAGCAGTTCTTC
CASSYVGMGNNEQFF
>TRBD1|TRBJ1-4|TRBV5-1|-
TGCGCCAGCAGCGTCTCCGGGACAGGAAATGAAAAACTGTTTTTT
CASSVSGTGNEKLFF
>-|TRBJ1-2|TRBV12-5|-
TGTGCTAGTGGTTTGACAGGGCGTGATTATGGCTACACCTTC
CASGLTGRDYGYTF
>TRBD1|TRBJ2-2|TRBV2|-
TGTGCCAGCAGTGAAGGACAGGGTAGGGGGTCCCGAACCGGGGAGCTGTTTTTT
CASSEGQGRGSRTGELFF
>-|TRBJ1-1|TRBV19|-
TGTGCCACCACAAGGGGGGGCACTGAAGCTTTCTTT
CATTRGGTEAFF
>TRBD1|TRBJ1-6|TRBV15|-
TGTGCCACCAGCAGGGCTTCGGACAGGTGGAATTCACCCCTCCACTTT
CATSRASDRWNSPLHF
>-|TRBJ1-1|TRBV12-3/TRBV12-4|-
TGTGCCAGCAGTTTACTCGATGAAGCTTTCTTT
CASSLLDEAFF
>TRBD1|TRBJ1-2|TRBV9|-
TGTGCCAGCAGCCTCCCCCCGGACAGGAGGCGCGGCTACACCTTC
CASSLPPDRRRGYTF
>TRBD2|TRBJ2-7|TRBV7-2|-
TGTGCCAGCAGCTTAGGAGCGGGAGGGACCTACGAGCAGTACTTC
CASSLGAGGTYEQYF
>-|TRBJ1-5|TRBV5-4|-
TGTGCCAGCAGCTTGCGGGGAGGCAATCAGCCCCAGCATTTT
CASSLRGGNQPQHF
>TRBD1|TRBJ2-1|TRBV5-1|-
TGCGCCAGCACCATCTCGACAGGGGGCGCCGGCAATGAGCAGTTCTTC
CASTISTGGAGNEQFF
>-|TRBJ1-6|TRBV15|-
TGTGCCACCAGTAGGACAACGTCAAATTCACCCCTCCACTTT
CATSRTTSNSPLHF
>-|TRBJ2-2|TRBV28|-
TGTGCCAGCAGTTTCACGGTGAACACCGGGGAGCTGTTTTTT
CASSFTVNTGELFF
>-|TRBJ2-3|TRBV7-6|-
TGTGCCAGCAGCTTATTCGGAGGGGGCACAGATACGCAGTATTTT
CASSLFGGGTDTQYF
>TRBD2|TRBJ2-4|TRBV9|-
TGTGCCAGCAGCCCTCGTAAAGCGGGGGTGGACATTCAGTACTTC
CASSPRKAGVDIQYF
>-|TRBJ2-3|TRBV30|-
TGTGCCTGGAGCCCCAATACAGATACGCAGTATTTT
CAWSPNTDTQYF
>TRBD2|TRBJ2-1|TRBV2|-
TGTGCCAGCAAGGGGGGAACTGGTTTTTTGACTAGCGGCGGGAATGAGCAGTTCTTC
CASKGGTGFLTSGGNEQFF
>TRBD2|TRBJ2-1|TRBV7-9|-
TGTGCCAGCAGCACCCGGACTAGCGGGGGGTCCAATGAGCAGTTCTTC
CASSTRTSGGSNEQFF